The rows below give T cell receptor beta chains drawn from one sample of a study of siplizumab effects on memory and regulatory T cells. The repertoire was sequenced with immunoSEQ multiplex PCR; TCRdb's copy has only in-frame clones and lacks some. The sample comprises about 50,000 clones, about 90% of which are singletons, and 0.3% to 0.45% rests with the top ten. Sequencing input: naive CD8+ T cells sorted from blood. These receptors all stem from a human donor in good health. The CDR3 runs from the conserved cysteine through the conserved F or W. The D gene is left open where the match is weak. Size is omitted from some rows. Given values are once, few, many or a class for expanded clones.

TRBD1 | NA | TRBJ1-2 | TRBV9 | TGTGCCAGCAACCTCCAGACAGGGAACTATGGCTACACCTTC | CASNLQTGNYGYTF
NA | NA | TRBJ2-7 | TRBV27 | TGTGCCAGCAGTTGGTCCAGCTCCTACGAGCAGTACTTC | CASSWSSSYEQYF
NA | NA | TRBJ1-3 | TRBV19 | TGTGCCAGTAGTATTTTCCCTCGGGACGCCCCCGGCGGAAACACCATATATTTT | CASSIFPRDAPGGNTIYF
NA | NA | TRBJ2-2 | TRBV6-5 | TGTGCCAGCAGTTACAGCGCCGCGAACACCGGGGAGCTGTTTTTT | CASSYSAANTGELFF
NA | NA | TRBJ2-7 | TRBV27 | TGTGCCAGCAGTTCGGAGGGCCCGCAGGGATCCCACTACGAGCAGTACTTC | CASSSEGPQGSHYEQYF
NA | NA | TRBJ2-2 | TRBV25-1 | TGTGCCAGCAGTGAATATCGCGAGGGCGGCGGGGAGCTGTTTTTT | CASSEYREGGGELFF
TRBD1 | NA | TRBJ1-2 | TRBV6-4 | TGTGCCAGCAGTGAAGTAGACAGGGGGCGCACCCCGTATGGCTACACCTTC | CASSEVDRGRTPYGYTF
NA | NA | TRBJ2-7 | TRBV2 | TGTGCCAGCAGTGAAACAACCTACGAGCAGTACTTC | CASSETTYEQYF
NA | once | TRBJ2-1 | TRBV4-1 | TGCGCCAGCAGCCAAGTGACCCGGCACGAGCAGTTCTTC | CASSQVTRHEQFF
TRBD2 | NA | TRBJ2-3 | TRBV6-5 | TGTGCCAGCAGTTACGAGGCGGGGGGGTTCTGGGATACGCAGTATTTT | CASSYEAGGFWDTQYF
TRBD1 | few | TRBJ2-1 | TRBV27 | TGTGCCAGCAGTGACAGGGGGAATGAGCAGTTCTTC | CASSDRGNEQFF
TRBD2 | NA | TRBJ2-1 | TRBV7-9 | TGTGCCAGCAGCCGGGCGGGACTAGCGGGAATGAGCTCCTACAATGAGCAGTTCTTC | CASSRAGLAGMSSYNEQFF
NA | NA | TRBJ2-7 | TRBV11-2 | TGTGCCAGCAGCTTATACACGTCCTACGAGCAGTACTTC | CASSLYTSYEQYF
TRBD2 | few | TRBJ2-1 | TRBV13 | TGTGCCAGCAGCTTAGTATCTAGCGGGTACAATGAGCAGTTCTTC | CASSLVSSGYNEQFF
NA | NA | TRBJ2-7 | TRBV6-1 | TGTGCCAGCAGTGAATCGGTCGGGGATTCAGCGTACCCCTACGAGCAGTACTTC | CASSESVGDSAYPYEQYF
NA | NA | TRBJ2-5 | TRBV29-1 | TGCAGCGGAAGGCGCCAAGAGGCCCAGTACTTC | CSGRRQEAQYF
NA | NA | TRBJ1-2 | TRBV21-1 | TGTGCCAGCAGCAAAACCGGGACAGGCTATGGCTACACCTTC | CASSKTGTGYGYTF
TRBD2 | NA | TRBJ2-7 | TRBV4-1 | TGCGCCAGCAGCCAAGATCGAGCGGGAGGCTCCTACGAGCAGTACTTC | CASSQDRAGGSYEQYF
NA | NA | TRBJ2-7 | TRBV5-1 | TGCGCCAGCAGCCCGGGTGGTACCTACGAGCAGTACTTC | CASSPGGTYEQYF
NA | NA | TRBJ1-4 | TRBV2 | TGTGCCAGCAGTTGGGAGGAGACGGATGCAACTAATGAAAAACTGTTTTTT | CASSWEETDATNEKLFF
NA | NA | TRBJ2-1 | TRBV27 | TGTGCCAGCAGTGGGGTTACCCCCTACAATGAGCAGTTCTTC | CASSGVTPYNEQFF
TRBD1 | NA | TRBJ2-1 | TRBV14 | TGTGCCAGCAGCCCCGGGACAGGGGGTATCAATGAGCAGTTCTTC | CASSPGTGGINEQFF
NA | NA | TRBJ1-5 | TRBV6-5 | TGTGCCAGCAGCATTGATCAGCCCCAGCATTTT | CASSIDQPQHF
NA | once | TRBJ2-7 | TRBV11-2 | TGTGCCAGCAGCTTCCGCCCCTACGAGCAGTACTTC | CASSFRPYEQYF
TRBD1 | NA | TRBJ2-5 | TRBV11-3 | TGTGCCAGCAGCTCCGGGACAGCAGAGACCCAGTACTTC | CASSSGTAETQYF
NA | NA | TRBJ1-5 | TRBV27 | TGTGCCAGCTCCGACCCCGGAGGCAATCAGCCCCAGCATTTT | CASSDPGGNQPQHF
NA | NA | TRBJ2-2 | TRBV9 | TGTGCCAGCAGCCCCCTTCATCTCCCAAGTGGCGGGGAGCTGTTTTTT | CASSPLHLPSGGELFF
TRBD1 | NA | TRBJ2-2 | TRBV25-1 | TGTGCCAGCAGCGAAATCCCCGGGACAGGGTCAATGGGGGAGCTGTTTTTT | CASSEIPGTGSMGELFF
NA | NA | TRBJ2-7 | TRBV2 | TGTGCCAGCAGTCAGTCAGTTTACGAGCAGTACTTC | CASSQSVYEQYF
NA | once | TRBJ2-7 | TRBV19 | TGTGCCAGTAGTATCGAAATCAGAAACTACGAGCAGTACTTC | CASSIEIRNYEQYF
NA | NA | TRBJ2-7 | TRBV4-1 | TGCGCCAGCAGCCACCTTGTAGGGACCCTCTACGAGCAGTACTTC | CASSHLVGTLYEQYF
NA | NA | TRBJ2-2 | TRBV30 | TGTGCCTGGAGGGTTTTTGCGAACACCGGGGAGCTGTTTTTT | CAWRVFANTGELFF
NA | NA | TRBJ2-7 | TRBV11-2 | TGTGCCAGCACCGGGGAGGACGAGCAGTACTTC | CASTGEDEQYF
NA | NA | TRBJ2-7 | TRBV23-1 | TGCGCCAGCACTCCCGATATTTCAAGGGAGGCCTACGAGCAGTACTTC | CASTPDISREAYEQYF
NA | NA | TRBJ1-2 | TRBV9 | TGTGCCAGCAGCGTCCCAGGGTCCACTAACTATGGCTACACCTTC | CASSVPGSTNYGYTF
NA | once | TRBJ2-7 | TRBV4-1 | TGCGCCAGCAGCCAGACAGGATTCTCCTACGAGCAGTACTTC | CASSQTGFSYEQYF
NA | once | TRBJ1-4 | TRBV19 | TGTGCCAGTAGTATCGGGGTCGGCGGACTGTTTTTT | CASSIGVGGLFF
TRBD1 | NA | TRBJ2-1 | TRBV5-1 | TGCGCCAGCAGCGCCGGGACAGGGCCCTACAATGAGCAGTTCTTC | CASSAGTGPYNEQFF
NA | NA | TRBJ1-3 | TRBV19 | TGTGCCAGTAGTACCTCCCCAGACACCATATATTTT | CASSTSPDTIYF
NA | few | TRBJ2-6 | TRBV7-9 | TGTGCCAGCAAGAGTGGGGCCAACGTCCTGACTTTC | CASKSGANVLTF
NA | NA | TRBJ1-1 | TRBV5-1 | TGCGCCAGCAGCTTGGCTGAAAGGACTGAAGCTTTCTTT | CASSLAERTEAFF
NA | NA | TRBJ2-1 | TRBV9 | TGTGCCAGCAGCGCCTCCGCTGGGAATGAGCAGTTCTTC | CASSASAGNEQFF